This TCR beta chain derives from a study of T-cell memory formation after mild COVID-19. Study as a whole: Largely donor-specific TCR clusters were found.

A remark on this clonotype: Its antigen is unidentified.

The CDR3 is 13 amino acids. Trimming pared 0 bases from V and 6 bases from J, leaving 8 bases between. Germline V gives CDR1 LNHNV, CDR2 YYDKDF (reference sequence). TCRdb processed the 5' RACE reads anew with MiXCR; each CDR3 protein has one entry. Seen here are 450,000 to 650,000 distinct CDR3 sequences, roughly 18% observed once, and the top ten hold around 11%. Findings of the study overall: Cross-reactive memory apparently joined, as some responding clones appeared in pre-infection memory.

This TCR was recovered from an adult woman who had mild COVID-19 (a few samples of this study predate the infection). Cell type and time point are not known. The sequenced sample was PBMCs or a T cell subset sorted from them (not recorded which). The chain employs TRBV15 and TRBJ1-1; D unclear. The CDR3 bases are TGTGCCACCAGCAGAGATGGATTGGCTGAAGCTTTCTTT. Translating gives CATSRDGLAEAFF.